The 14 T cell receptor beta chains below all came from one sample that was sequenced in a study of cytomegalovirus exposure and HLA in healthy donors. The PCR had 60 Vbeta and 13 Jbeta primers. The assay was immunoSEQ multiplex PCR, and TCRdb's table has in-frame clones only and misses some. The sample spans 70,000 to 85,000 clones; the ten largest clones claim around 7.5%. The specimen sequenced was PBMCs. The receptor source for this set is a female donor in good health and CMV-seropositive.

V and J are TRBV29-1 and TRBJ1-4; 8 positions match TRBD1. CDR1 and CDR2 (germline): SQVTM, ANQGSEA. This CDR3 is built from 11 residues. V was clipped by 7 bases and J by 12 bases; unmatched bases: 7. The CDR3 DNA follows: TGCAGCGGTGGACAGGGTCGGGAACTGTTTTTT. Translation: CSGGQGRELFF.

J is TRBJ1-1 and V is TRBV19; the D gene is possibly TRBD1 (5 bases). The CDR3 runs 15 residues. Looked up from germline, CDR1 is LNHDA and CDR2 is SQIVND (reference sequence). The V end was cut by 4 bases, the J end by 0 bases, with 12 bases between. In nucleotides, the CDR3 is TGTGCCAGTAGTAGGCGGGGACGGTTGAACACTGAAGCTTTCTTT. It encodes CASSRRGRLNTEAFF.

CDR3: CASSSLGTGGGYGYTF. The CDR3 DNA is TGTGCCAGCAGTTCCCTCGGGACAGGGGGAGGCTATGGCTACACCTTC. This chain links TRBV6-6 with TRBJ1-2; TRBD1 aligns across 11 bases. The CDR3 sequence is 16 residues long. Germline trimming cut 4 bases from V and 4 bases from J; bases unmatched to any gene: 8. Germline CDR1 is MNHNY and CDR2 is SVGAGI (reference sequence).

This rearrangement joins TRBV28 to TRBJ2-7; D gene uncertain. V was trimmed by 2 bases and J by 4 bases, leaving 6 bases between them. Germline loops: CDR1 MDHEN, CDR2 SYDVKM. The CDR3 runs 12 residues. For the CDR3, the DNA is TGTGCCAGCAGTTTAGAGGATTACGAGCAGTACTTC. Its translation is CASSLEDYEQYF. The full variable domain, its missing parts supplied by reference TRBV28 and TRBJ2-7, is DVKVTQSSRYLVKRTGEKVFLECVQDMDHENMFWYRQDPGLGLRLIYFSYDVKMKEKGDIPEGYSVSREKKERFSLILESASTNQTSMYLCASSLEDYEQYFGPGTRLTVT.

Concerning this clone itself: This same CDR3 is encoded by further DNA sequences in the sample. The V gene is TRBV6-5, the J gene TRBJ1-6; D is ambiguous. The CDR3 is made up of 15 amino acids. The germline CDR1 and CDR2 sequences are MNHEY and SVGAGI. The V end was cut by 5 bases, the J end by 9 bases, with 17 bases between. Written as DNA, the CDR3 is TGTGCCAGCAGTGCTGAGGGAGGGCTAAGTTCACCCCTCCACTTT. Residues: CASSAEGGLSSPLHF.

As concerns this clone: Other DNA sequences in the same sample also yield this CDR3. The chain recombines TRBV27 with TRBJ2-7; 8 nucleotides agree with TRBD1. CDR1 is MNHEY and CDR2 is SMNVEV in the germline V gene (reference sequence). J was trimmed by 7 bases and V by 0 bases; bases with no gene match: 8. The CDR3 has 15 residues. DNA of the CDR3: TGTGCCAGCAGTTTATCGGGCCAGGGGGCGGGTGAGCAGTACTTC. Translation: CASSLSGQGAGEQYF.

V gene TRBV6-5 combines with J gene TRBJ2-5; 7 positions match TRBD2. The J call may be wrong; the DNA end is better matched by TRBJ2-7. CDR1 is MNHEY and CDR2 is SVGAGI in the germline V gene. The CDR3 contains 15 residues. Here the CDR3 reads CASSYGGDHNYEQYF. The CDR3 DNA reads as TGTGCCAGCAGTTACGGGGGGGATCATAACTACGAGCAGTACTTC.

J is TRBJ2-7 and V is TRBV6-1; the match to TRBD2 covers 10 bases. The CDR3 sequence is 14 residues long. The J segment lost 3 bases and the V segment lost 7 bases, leaving 6 bases of the junction unmatched. In germline, CDR1 is MNHNS, CDR2 SASEGT. This CDR3 reads CASNLRTSGYEQYF. The CDR3 bases are TGTGCCAGCAACCTCCGGACTAGCGGCTACGAGCAGTACTTC.

The chain uses TRBV6-1 and TRBJ1-4; D might be TRBD1 (5 bases). Looked up from germline, CDR1 is MNHNS and CDR2 is SASEGT. Trimming shortened V by 1 base and J by 4 bases, and 13 bases separated the two germline ends. The length of the CDR3 is 16 residues. This CDR3 reads CASSEDGGQGNEKLFF. CDR3 nucleotide sequence: TGTGCCAGCAGTGAAGATGGTGGGCAGGGTAATGAAAAACTGTTTTTT.

The chain recombines TRBV6-7 with TRBJ2-2; 13 positions match TRBD2. TRBV6-7 counts as an open reading frame of uncertain function. The V segment lost 1 base and the J segment 1 base; nucleotides outside the gene matches: 3. There are 18 residues in the CDR3. The CDR3 loop is CASSYFGTSGENTGELFF. CDR3 bases: TGTGCCAGCAGTTACTTTGGGACTAGCGGGGAGAACACCGGGGAGCTGTTTTTT.

The chain combines TRBV30 with TRBJ1-1; possible D gene TRBD1, 6 bases. The germline V gene has CDR1 GTSNPN and CDR2 SVGIG (reference sequence). Trimming took 4 bases from V and 7 from J, leaving 19 bases between them. The length of the CDR3 is 14 residues. CDR3 loop: CAWKLTGLIDEAFF. The CDR3 DNA follows: TGTGCCTGGAAACTTACAGGGTTGATTGATGAAGCTTTCTTT.

The V call is TRBV7-6, the J call TRBJ2-5; D is uncertain. Germline loops: CDR1 SGHVS, CDR2 FNYEAQ. CDR3 length equals 12 residues. V gave up 5 bases and J gave up 5 bases, with 9 bases separating them. CDR3 sequence reads: CASSRRRETQYF. The CDR3 nucleotides read TGTGCCAGCAGCCGCCGCCGGGAGACCCAGTACTTC.

The rearrangement joins TRBV7-2 to TRBJ2-3; TRBD1 might be the D (6 bases). V was cut by 4 bases and J by 3 bases, with 8 bases left in between. Germline V gives CDR1 SGHTA, CDR2 FQGNSA. The CDR3 has 13 amino acids. The CDR3 bases are TGTGCCAGCAGCTGGGGGCTTACAGATACGCAGTATTTT. It is translated as CASSWGLTDTQYF.

The chain couples TRBV18 to TRBJ2-7, with TRBD1 matching over 9 bases. After removal of 5 bases from V and 6 bases from J, the junction contained 8 bases not matched to a gene. This CDR3 has 14 amino acids. Germline lookup yields CDR1 KGHSH and CDR2 LQKENI. In DNA form, the CDR3 reads TGTGCCAGCTCATCAACAGGGGGCGTTTCCGAGCAGTACTTC. Translation: CASSSTGGVSEQYF.